What follows are 17 T cell receptor beta chains derived from one specimen sequenced in a study of T cell responses to AZD1222 COVID-19 vaccine. The repertoire was sequenced with immunoSEQ multiplex PCR; TCRdb's copy has only in-frame clones and lacks some. The data show about 60,000 clones, 75% to 90% seen once. The sample here was peripheral blood, taken 28 days after the second AZD1222 dose. All receptors derive from an adult who received the AZD1222 COVID-19 vaccine.

The sample holds one count of this clone. The V call is TRBV6-1, the J call TRBJ2-2, with 8 nucleotides matching TRBD1. The trim removed 4 bases at V and 5 bases at J, leaving 9 bases unmatched. This CDR3 region has 16 residues. The germline V gene encodes CDR1 MNHNS and CDR2 SASEGT. The CDR3 DNA sequence: TGTGCCAGCAGTGTAAGAGGACAGGGTCCTACCGGGGAGCTGTTTTTT. The encoded protein is CASSVRGQGPTGELFF.

The chain recombines TRBV11-3 with TRBJ1-1; D ambiguous. V shed 5 bases and J shed 3 bases, with 16 bases lying between them. The length of the CDR3 is 15 residues. Germline values: CDR1 SGHNT, CDR2 YENEEA. CDR3 DNA: TGTGCCAGCAGCCAAGATGGGTCGGCAGACACTGAAGCTTTCTTT. Encoded protein: CASSQDGSADTEAFF. Filled out from reference TRBV11-3 and TRBJ1-1, the complete variable domain reads EAGVVQSPRYKIIEKKQPVAFWCNPISGHNTLYWYLQNLGQGPELLIRYENEEAVDDSQLPKDRFSAERLKGVDSTLKIQPAELGDSAVYLCASSQDGSADTEAFFGQGTRLTVV.

The rearrangement links TRBV7-3 to TRBJ2-3; 9 bases line up with TRBD2. The J segment lost 3 bases and the V segment lost 1 base, leaving 5 bases of the junction unmatched. This CDR3 comprises 16 residues. Germline CDR1 reads SGHTA; CDR2 reads FQGTGA. The CDR3 bases are TGTGCCAGCAGCTTAAGTCCTAGCGGGGAAACAGATACGCAGTATTTT. Translation: CASSLSPSGETDTQYF.

This sequence joins TRBV27 and TRBJ1-1; D not resolved. Germline V CDR1 and CDR2: MNHEY, SMNVEV (reference sequence). This CDR3 region has 15 residues. Trimming shortened V by 8 bases and J by 0 bases, and 16 bases separated the two germline ends. The CDR3 DNA reads as TGTGCCAGCTTGCCCTCAGCCTCTATGAACACTGAAGCTTTCTTT. Amino acid sequence: CASLPSASMNTEAFF.

The gene calls are TRBV18 and TRBJ2-2; D is perhaps TRBD2 (5 bases). The V and J ends lost 1 base and 0 bases respectively, with 12 bases between them. CDR3 length: 17 residues. Germline-derived CDR1 and CDR2 are KGHSH and LQKENI. CDR3 sequence reads: CASSPRQEASNTGELFF. As DNA, the CDR3 is TGTGCCAGCTCACCACGTCAGGAGGCCTCGAACACCGGGGAGCTGTTTTTT.

The CDR3 DNA sequence: TGCAGTGCGACTGGTAATTCACCCCTCCACTTT. It codes for CSATGNSPLHF. This rearrangement joins TRBV20-1 to TRBJ1-6; D remains unclear. This CDR3 has 11 residues. Germline CDR1 reads DFQATT; CDR2 reads SNEGSKA (reference sequence). V was shortened by 6 bases and J by 6 bases, with 6 bases between the two germline ends.

This clone has just a few counts. The rearrangement uses TRBV18 and TRBJ1-6; a possible D gene is TRBD1 (5 bases). Trimming removed 3 bases at V and 7 bases at J, with 16 bases between. CDR1 is KGHSH and CDR2 is LQKENI in the germline V gene. The CDR3 has 16 residues. The CDR3 nucleotides read TGTGCCAGCTCACCCCCGGCAGGGAAGGGGAATTCACCCCTCCACTTT. Amino acid sequence: CASSPPAGKGNSPLHF.

The rearrangement joins TRBV19 to TRBJ1-5; D unresolved. The CDR3 covers 13 residues. Germline CDR1 reads LNHDA; CDR2 reads SQIVND (reference sequence). V lost 3 bases and J 3 bases, leaving 6 bases between the germline ends. This CDR3 reads CASSIQSNQPQHF. In nucleotides, the CDR3 is TGTGCCAGTAGTATCCAGTCCAATCAGCCCCAGCATTTT.

The chain has TRBV2 and TRBJ2-7, with unresolved D. V lost 6 bases and J 2 bases, leaving 8 bases between the germline ends. The CDR3 runs 12 residues. Germline V gene data show CDR1 as SNHLY and CDR2 as FYNNEI. The CDR3 nucleotides read TGTGCCAGCAGCTATTACACCTACGAGCAGTACTTC. Amino acid sequence: CASSYYTYEQYF.

The rearrangement uses TRBV7-9 and TRBJ1-1; D remains unclear. The ends were cut back, 5 bases at V and 6 bases at J, with 16 bases in the middle. This CDR3 has 14 amino acids. The germline V gene encodes CDR1 SEHNR and CDR2 FQNEAQ (reference sequence). The CDR3 sequence: CASSANRGSAEAFF. The CDR3 nucleotides read TGTGCCAGCAGCGCCAACCGAGGATCTGCTGAAGCTTTCTTT. Drawing the rest from reference TRBV7-9 and TRBJ1-1, the complete variable domain is DTGVSQNPRHKITKRGQNVTFRCDPISEHNRLYWYRQTLGQGPEFLTYFQNEAQLEKSRLLSDRFSAERPKGSFSTLEIQRTEQGDSAMYLCASSANRGSAEAFFGQGTRLTVV.

The chain is built from TRBV5-1 and TRBJ1-5; possible D gene TRBD1, 6 bases. The germline V gene encodes CDR1 SGHRS and CDR2 YFSETQ. The CDR3 runs 13 residues. As DNA, the CDR3 is TGCGCTACCAGAGCAGGGGACAATCAGCCCCAGCATTTT. Protein sequence: CATRAGDNQPQHF.

This chain links TRBV6-5 with TRBJ2-2; 7 bases are shared with TRBD2. V shed 6 bases, J shed 4 bases, and the junction held 8 bases outside the gene matches. This CDR3 is 15 amino acids long. Looked up from germline, CDR1 is MNHEY and CDR2 is SVGAGI. CDR3 sequence reads: CASRTGGSSTGELFF. The CDR3 DNA reads TGTGCCAGCAGAACGGGGGGATCTAGCACCGGGGAGCTGTTTTTT.

The rearrangement joins TRBV5-5 to TRBJ1-5, with D possibly being TRBD1 (5 bases). CDR1 is SGHKS and CDR2 is YYEKEE in the germline V gene (reference sequence). The CDR3 sequence is 15 residues long. Trimming removed 0 bases from V and 3 bases from J, with 10 bases in between. This CDR3 is CASSLGQGVNQPQHF. DNA of the CDR3: TGTGCCAGCAGCTTGGGGCAGGGTGTCAATCAGCCCCAGCATTTT.

This chain links TRBV10-3 with TRBJ2-7; perhaps TRBD2 as D (6 bases). The V gene's germline CDR1 is ENHRY and CDR2 SYGVKD. The CDR3 length is 12 residues. V dropped 10 bases and J dropped 3 bases, with 13 bases sitting between them. CDR3 sequence reads: CATVGLDYEQYF. The CDR3 bases are TGTGCCACCGTGGGACTGGACTACGAGCAGTACTTC.

This clone was detected a few times. In DNA, the CDR3 is TGCGCCAGCAGCTTGGCATCCTACCCGGGGGGAGAGCAGTACTTC. Encoded protein: CASSLASYPGGEQYF. J is TRBJ2-7 and V is TRBV5-1; 7 nucleotides agree with TRBD2. From germline, CDR1 is SGHRS and CDR2 YFSETQ. CDR3 size: 15 residues. The V gene end was trimmed by 0 bases and the J gene end by 7 bases; junction bases not matched to a gene: 10.

This clone has only a few counts. The chain links TRBV24-1 to TRBJ2-1; D is unclear. Germline CDR1 and CDR2: KGHDR and SFDVKD. V was pared by 5 bases and J by 0 bases, with 10 bases between. The CDR3 contains 15 residues. CDR3 nucleotides: TGTGCCACCAGTGGGGTGAGTAGCTCCTACAATGAGCAGTTCTTC. Translation gives CATSGVSSSYNEQFF.

The J gene is TRBJ2-2, the V gene TRBV7-9; TRBD1 matches 9 bases. Germline V gene sequence: CDR1 SEHNR, CDR2 FQNEAQ (reference sequence). The CDR3 totals 16 residues. The ends lost 4 bases at V and 6 bases at J; junction bases unmatched: 9. The CDR3 nucleotides are TGTGCCAGCAGCTCGAACAGGGGGCACTTAGCCGGGGAGCTGTTTTTT. Translation: CASSSNRGHLAGELFF.